A single T cell receptor (beta chain) is shown here with its context. The specificity of this receptor is unknown. There are no base qualities to consult, and no much larger clone falls within one base. These data come from a study of blood T cell repertoires in COVID-19 (TCRdb year 2020). About the investigation overall: Collaborator samples came from the United States, Italy and Spain and covered acute and convalescent phases of COVID-19. Where HLA class I and class II types were available, the types were taken from metadata supplied by the sample provider, not from assay-based typing. The repertoires were released in a freely available public database intended as a resource for research on the immune response to SARS-CoV-2. The dataset comprised deeply sampled blood TCRbeta repertoires from subjects exposed to, actively infected with, or recovered from COVID-19. Samples were obtained from the ongoing ImmuneRACE study (first 160 participants) and from over a thousand subjects provided by 6 global collaborators. Nearly every sample came with metadata listing a de-identified subject ID, COVID-19 status, age in years and sex. The material from the prospective study consisted of cDNA or gDNA derived from T cells, B-cell-depleted T cells, or PBMCs.

TCRbeta CDR3 regions were amplified from genomic DNA using the immunoSEQ Assay, a bias-controlled multiplex PCR. The original methods were these. Within the assay, amplification of reference gene primers was used to estimate how many nucleated cells each sample contained. To quantify the absolute abundance of each unique TCRbeta CDR3 rearrangement, sequence reads were collapsed and filtered. For each sample, productive Simpson clonality was calculated by taking the square root of Simpson's diversity index across productive rearrangements. Not all clones reach the TCRdb copy of this immuneACCESS table, which keeps in-frame sequences only. Checked studies attribute under half of the gap to unresolved V genes and leave the rest unexplained. V and J calls and clone size are as listed in that table; D and trimming were resolved from the DNA. Recorded for this sample are 150,000 to 200,000 clones; about nine tenths of them occurred a single time. The ten largest clones take up about 1.9% of the sample.

From cysteine to phenylalanine, the CDR3 is 13 amino acids long. The only DNA kept is the CDR3, 39 bases in frame from the first base. At the junction V is shortened by 4 bases and J by 1 base, with 6 bases in between. Based on the germline V gene, the CDR1 and CDR2 sequences are SGDLS and YYNGEE. Samples from volunteer blood donors who had recovered from COVID-19 were contributed by a second Seattle source. The collaborating institutions used their own protocols to collect whole blood in K2EDTA tubes. For TCRbeta analysis, collaborators shipped samples in one of three forms: frozen whole blood, isolated PBMCs, or DNA extracted from either of those sample types. Beyond this particular receptor, the publication reports: Clinical and demographic metadata were provided uncurated, with the amount varying by source and participant.

Sequencing used peripheral blood. Recombination joined TRBV9 with TRBJ2-1, with no confident D gene call. This TCR derives from a man aged 18-30 years who had recovered from COVID-19. CDR3 sequence: CASSQRSYNEQFF. The sequenced DNA is TGTGCCAGCAGCCAGAGGTCCTACAATGAGCAGTTCTTC. With the portions outside the CDR3 filled from the reference TRBV9 and TRBJ2-1 genes, the complete variable region becomes DSGVTQTPKHLITATGQRVTLRCSPRSGDLSVYWYQQSLDQGLQFLIQYYNGEERAKGNILERFSAQQFPDLHSELNLSSLELGDSALYFCASSQRSYNEQFFGPGTRLTVL.